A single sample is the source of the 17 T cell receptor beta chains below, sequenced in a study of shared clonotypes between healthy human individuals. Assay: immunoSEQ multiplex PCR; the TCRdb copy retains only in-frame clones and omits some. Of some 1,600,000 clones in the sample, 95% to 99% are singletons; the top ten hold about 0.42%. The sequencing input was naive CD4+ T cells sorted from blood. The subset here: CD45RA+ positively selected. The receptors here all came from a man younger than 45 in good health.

The CDR3, as DNA: TGCGCCAGCAAAGAAAGCGATCCCTACGAGCAGTACTTC. This sequence encodes CASKESDPYEQYF. The chain joins TRBV5-1 to TRBJ2-7; D gene unclear. The V and J ends lost 6 bases and 2 bases respectively, with 12 bases between them. Germline V gene lookup returns CDR1 SGHRS and CDR2 YFSETQ. The CDR3 length is 13 residues.

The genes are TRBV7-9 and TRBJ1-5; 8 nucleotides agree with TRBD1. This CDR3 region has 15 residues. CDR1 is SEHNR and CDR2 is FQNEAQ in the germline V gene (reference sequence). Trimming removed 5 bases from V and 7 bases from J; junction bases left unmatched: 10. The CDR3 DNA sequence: TGTGCCAGCAGCCCCGTACCAGGGGGCCGACAGCCCCAGCATTTT. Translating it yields CASSPVPGGRQPQHF.

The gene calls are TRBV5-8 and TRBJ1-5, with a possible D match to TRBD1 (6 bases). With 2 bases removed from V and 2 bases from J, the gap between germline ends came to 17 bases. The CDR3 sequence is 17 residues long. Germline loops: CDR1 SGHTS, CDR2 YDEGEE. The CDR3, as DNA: TGTGCCAGCAGCTTTAGACAGGCTGGGGGCGGCAATCAGCCCCAGCATTTT. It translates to CASSFRQAGGGNQPQHF.

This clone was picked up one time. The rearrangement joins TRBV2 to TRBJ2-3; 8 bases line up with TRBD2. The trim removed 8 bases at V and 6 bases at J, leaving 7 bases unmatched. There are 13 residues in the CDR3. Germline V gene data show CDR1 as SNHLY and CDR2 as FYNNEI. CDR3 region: CASGTRISDTQYF. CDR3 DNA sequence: TGTGCCAGCGGGACTAGGATCAGTGATACGCAGTATTTT.

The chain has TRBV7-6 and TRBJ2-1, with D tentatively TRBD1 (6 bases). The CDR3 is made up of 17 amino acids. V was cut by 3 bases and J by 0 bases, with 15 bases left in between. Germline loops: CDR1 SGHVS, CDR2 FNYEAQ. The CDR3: CASSFTGPSGSYNEQFF. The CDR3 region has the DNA TGTGCCAGCAGCTTTACAGGGCCTTCGGGCTCCTACAATGAGCAGTTCTTC.

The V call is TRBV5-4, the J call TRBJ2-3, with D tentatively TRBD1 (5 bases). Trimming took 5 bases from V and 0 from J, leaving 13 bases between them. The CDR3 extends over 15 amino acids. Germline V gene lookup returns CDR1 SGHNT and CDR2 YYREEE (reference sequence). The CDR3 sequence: CASSRGPASTDTQYF. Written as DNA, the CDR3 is TGTGCCAGCAGTAGGGGCCCCGCCAGCACAGATACGCAGTATTTT. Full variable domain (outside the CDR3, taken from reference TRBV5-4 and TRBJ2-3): ETGVTQSPTHLIKTRGQQVTLRCSSQSGHNTVSWYQQALGQGPQFIFQYYREEENGRGNFPPRFSGLQFPNYSSELNVNALELDDSALYLCASSRGPASTDTQYFGPGTRLTVL.

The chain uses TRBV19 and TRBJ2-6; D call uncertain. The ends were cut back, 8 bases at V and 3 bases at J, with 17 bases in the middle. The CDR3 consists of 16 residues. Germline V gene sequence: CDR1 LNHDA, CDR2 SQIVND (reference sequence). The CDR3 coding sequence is TGTGCCAGTGGATTCCGAACCGGCGGTGGGGCCAACGTCCTGACTTTC. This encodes CASGFRTGGGANVLTF.

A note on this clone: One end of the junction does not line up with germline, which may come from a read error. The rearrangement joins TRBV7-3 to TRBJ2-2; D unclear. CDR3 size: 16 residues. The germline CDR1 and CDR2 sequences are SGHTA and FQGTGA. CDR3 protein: CASGLIDSAVAGELFF. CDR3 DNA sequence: TGTGCCAGCGGCTTAATAGATTCGGCGGTGGCCGGGGAGCTGTTTTTT. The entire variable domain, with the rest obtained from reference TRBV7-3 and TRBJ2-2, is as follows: GAGVSQTPSNKVTEKGKYVELRCDPISGHTALYWYRQSLGQGPEFLIYFQGTGAADDSGLPNDRFFAVRPEGSVSTLKIQRTERGDSAVYLCASGLIDSAVAGELFFGEGSRLTVL.

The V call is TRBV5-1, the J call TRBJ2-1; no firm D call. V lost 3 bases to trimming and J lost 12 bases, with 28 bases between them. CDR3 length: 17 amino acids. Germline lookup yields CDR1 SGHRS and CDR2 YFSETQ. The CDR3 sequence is CASSSHLQFSVTHGQFF. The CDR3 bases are TGCGCCAGCAGCTCCCACTTACAGTTTTCGGTAACCCACGGGCAGTTCTTC.

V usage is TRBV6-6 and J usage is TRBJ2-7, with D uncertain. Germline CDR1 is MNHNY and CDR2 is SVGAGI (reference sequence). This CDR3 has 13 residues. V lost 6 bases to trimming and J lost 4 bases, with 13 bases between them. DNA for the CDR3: TGTGCCAGCAGGCTACCACAGCAATACGAGCAGTACTTC. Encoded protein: CASRLPQQYEQYF.

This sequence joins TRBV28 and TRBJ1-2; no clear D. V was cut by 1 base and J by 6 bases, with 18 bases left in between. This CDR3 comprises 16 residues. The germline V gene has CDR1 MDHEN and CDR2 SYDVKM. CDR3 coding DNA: TGTGCCAGCAGTTTATTCGAGTTTGGACGGCTAGATGGCTACACCTTC. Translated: CASSLFEFGRLDGYTF.

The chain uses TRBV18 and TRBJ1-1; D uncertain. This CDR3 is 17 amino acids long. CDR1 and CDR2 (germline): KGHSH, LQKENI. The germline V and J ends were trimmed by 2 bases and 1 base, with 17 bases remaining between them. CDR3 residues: CASSPIGLALGNTEAFF. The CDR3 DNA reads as TGTGCCAGCTCACCAATCGGTCTGGCATTAGGGAACACTGAAGCTTTCTTT.

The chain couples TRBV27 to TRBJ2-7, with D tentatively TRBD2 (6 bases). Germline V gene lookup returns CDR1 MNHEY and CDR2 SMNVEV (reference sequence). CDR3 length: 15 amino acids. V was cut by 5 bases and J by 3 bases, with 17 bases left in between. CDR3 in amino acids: CASSIPRGTHYEQYF. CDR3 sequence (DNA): TGTGCCAGCAGTATCCCCCGGGGGACCCACTACGAGCAGTACTTC.

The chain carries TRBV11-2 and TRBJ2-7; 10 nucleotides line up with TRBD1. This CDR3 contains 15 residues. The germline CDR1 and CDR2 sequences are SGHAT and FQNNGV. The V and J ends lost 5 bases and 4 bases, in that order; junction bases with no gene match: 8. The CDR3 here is CASSPRTGGRYEQYF. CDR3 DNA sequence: TGTGCCAGCAGCCCGAGGACAGGGGGGAGGTACGAGCAGTACTTC.

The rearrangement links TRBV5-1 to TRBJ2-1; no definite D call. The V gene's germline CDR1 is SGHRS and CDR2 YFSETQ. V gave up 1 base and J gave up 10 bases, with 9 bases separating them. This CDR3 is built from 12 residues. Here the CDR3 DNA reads TGCGCCAGCAGCTTGCCTAAGGCCGAGCAGTTCTTC. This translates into CASSLPKAEQFF.

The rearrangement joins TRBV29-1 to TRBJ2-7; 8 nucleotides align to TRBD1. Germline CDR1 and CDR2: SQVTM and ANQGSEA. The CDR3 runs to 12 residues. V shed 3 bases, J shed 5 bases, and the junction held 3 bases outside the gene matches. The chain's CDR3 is CSVETGVDEQYF. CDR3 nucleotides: TGCAGCGTTGAGACAGGGGTCGACGAGCAGTACTTC.

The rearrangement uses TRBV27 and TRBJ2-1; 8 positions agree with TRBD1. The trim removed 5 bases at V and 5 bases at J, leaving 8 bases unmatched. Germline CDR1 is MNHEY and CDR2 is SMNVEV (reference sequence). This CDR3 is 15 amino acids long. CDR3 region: CASSPRTGRNNEQFF. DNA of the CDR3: TGTGCCAGCAGTCCCCGGACAGGGAGGAACAATGAGCAGTTCTTC.